This entry lists 17 T cell receptor beta chains sequenced from one sample in a study of T cells in Graves' hyperthyroidism and ophthalmopathy. Regions amplified from RNA transcripts were the TCR beta CDR3 regions. When the TCR CDR3 underwent first-round RT-PCR, the HTBI primer set was used. TCRdb re-analysed the multiplex PCR reads in MiXCR, keeping a single row per CDR3 protein. The sample holds about 570,000 distinct CDR3 sequences; 46% are singletons and the top ten take 15% to 20%. The sequencing input was peripheral blood or thyroid tissue (not recorded which). The receptors come from an adult woman with Graves' disease, either hyperthyroidism or ophthalmopathy (not recorded which).

The sample holds a few counts of this clonotype. J is TRBJ2-2 and V is TRBV9; D remains unclear. Deletions cut 0 bases from V and 7 bases from J, with 7 bases between. CDR3 length: 13 residues. CDR1 is SGDLS and CDR2 is YYNGEE in the germline V gene. The CDR3 loop is CASSVGSVGELFF. The CDR3 bases are TGTGCCAGCAGCGTAGGAAGCGTCGGGGAGCTGTTTTTT.

This clonotype was seen ten or more times. The V and J genes are TRBV20-1 and TRBJ2-7; D not resolved. This CDR3 is 14 amino acids long. The germline V gene encodes CDR1 DFQATT and CDR2 SNEGSKA (reference sequence). Trimming took 0 bases from V and 3 from J, leaving 12 bases between them. In DNA, the CDR3 is TGCAGTGCTAGAGATGGGATGGGCGGCTACGAGCAGTACTTC. This sequence encodes CSARDGMGGYEQYF.

This clonotype was detected ten times or more. The rearrangement uses TRBV24-1 and TRBJ2-2; D perhaps matches TRBD1 (5 bases). Germline values: CDR1 KGHDR, CDR2 SFDVKD. The germline V and J ends were trimmed by 5 bases and 5 bases, with 8 bases remaining between them. The CDR3 consists of 13 residues. CDR3 loop: CATSATGTGELFF. The CDR3 region has the DNA TGTGCCACCAGTGCCACAGGTACCGGGGAGCTGTTTTTT.

V is TRBV9 and J is TRBJ1-2; 7 nucleotides align to TRBD1. Germline trimming cut 4 bases from V and 3 bases from J; bases unmatched to any gene: 9. The CDR3 is 15 residues long. Germline values: CDR1 SGDLS, CDR2 YYNGEE. This CDR3 reads CASSPGQRPYYGYTF. The CDR3 region has the DNA TGTGCCAGCAGCCCGGGACAGAGACCCTACTATGGCTACACCTTC.

This clonotype was recorded many times. The chain combines TRBV4-2 with TRBJ2-7; 10 bases map to TRBD2. Trimming at V came to 0 bases and at J to 5 bases, leaving 7 bases not matched to a gene. This CDR3 is built from 16 residues. Per the germline V gene, CDR1 is LGHNA and CDR2 is YNFKEQ. CDR3 loop: CASSQEGGLAGDEQYF. Here the CDR3 DNA reads TGTGCCAGCAGCCAAGAAGGAGGGCTAGCGGGAGACGAGCAGTACTTC.

In this sample, this clonotype turned up many times. The chain joins TRBV7-9 to TRBJ2-7; TRBD1 agrees at 7 bases. After removal of 5 bases from V and 6 bases from J, the junction contained 19 bases not matched to a gene. This CDR3 has 17 residues. Germline V gives CDR1 SEHNR, CDR2 FQNEAQ (reference sequence). CDR3 DNA sequence: TGTGCCAGCAGCGGTCCGGGACAGCGTGCTGGGTTGGGCGAGCAGTACTTC. Its protein is CASSGPGQRAGLGEQYF. The variable domain in full, with the rest retrieved from reference TRBV7-9 and TRBJ2-7, is DTGVSQNPRHKITKRGQNVTFRCDPISEHNRLYWYRQTLGQGPEFLTYFQNEAQLEKSRLLSDRFSAERPKGSFSTLEIQRTEQGDSAMYLCASSGPGQRAGLGEQYFGPGTRLTVT.

V usage is TRBV7-9 and J usage is TRBJ1-1; D call uncertain. Trimming removed 1 base at V and 4 bases at J, with 13 bases between. Germline V gives CDR1 SEHNR, CDR2 FQNEAQ (reference sequence). The CDR3 covers 15 residues. In nucleotides, the CDR3 is TGTGCCAGCAGCTTAGTACCCGTCTATGGCACTGAAGCTTTCTTT. Translated: CASSLVPVYGTEAFF. The variable domain in full, completed from reference TRBV7-9 and TRBJ1-1, reads DTGVSQNPRHKITKRGQNVTFRCDPISEHNRLYWYRQTLGQGPEFLTYFQNEAQLEKSRLLSDRFSAERPKGSFSTLEIQRTEQGDSAMYLCASSLVPVYGTEAFFGQGTRLTVV.

This clonotype was recorded many times. The V call is TRBV5-1, the J call TRBJ2-7; 7 nucleotides match TRBD1. Germline lookup yields CDR1 SGHRS and CDR2 YFSETQ. The CDR3 is made up of 14 amino acids. V trimming: 1 base; J trimming: 1 base; junction bases outside the gene matches: 2. The CDR3 loop is CASSLTGESYEQYF. Here the CDR3 DNA reads TGCGCCAGCAGCTTGACAGGGGAATCCTACGAGCAGTACTTC. The variable domain in full, with the rest retrieved from reference TRBV5-1 and TRBJ2-7, is KAGVTQTPRYLIKTRGQQVTLSCSPISGHRSVSWYQQTPGQGLQFLFEYFSETQRNKGNFPGRFSGRQFSNSRSEMNVSTLELGDSALYLCASSLTGESYEQYFGPGTRLTVT.

The V and J genes are TRBV14 and TRBJ2-1; 7 bases agree with TRBD2. CDR1 is SGHDN and CDR2 is FVKESK in the germline V gene. Germline trimming cut 1 base from V and 5 bases from J; bases unmatched to any gene: 8. The CDR3 sequence is 16 residues long. This CDR3 is CASSQAPASGDNEQFF. CDR3 nucleotide sequence: TGTGCCAGCAGCCAAGCTCCGGCTAGCGGAGACAATGAGCAGTTCTTC.

In this sample, this clonotype turned up many times. The chain joins TRBV5-1 to TRBJ2-5; no firm D call. The V gene lost 0 bases and the J gene lost 5 bases, with 8 bases spanning the gap. The CDR3 covers 13 residues. CDR1 and CDR2 from the germline V gene are SGHRS and YFSETQ. The CDR3 spells CASSLEVTETQYF. DNA for the CDR3: TGCGCCAGCAGCTTGGAGGTTACGGAGACCCAGTACTTC.

This clonotype was counted many times. J is TRBJ2-7 and V is TRBV11-2; the match to TRBD1 covers 7 bases. Germline values: CDR1 SGHAT, CDR2 FQNNGV. The CDR3 has 16 residues. With 1 base clipped from V and 3 bases from J, the junction kept 9 bases outside the gene matches. Here the CDR3 reads CASSLGIGDSGYEQYF. As DNA, the CDR3 is TGTGCCAGCAGCTTAGGGATAGGGGACAGCGGCTACGAGCAGTACTTC.

In its sample, this clonotype was seen many times. In DNA form, the CDR3 reads TGTGCCAGCAGCTCAAAATTTCCGGGACAAGAAAGAGGAAACACCATATATTTT. This codes for CASSSKFPGQERGNTIYF. The V call is TRBV7-6, the J call TRBJ1-3; TRBD1 might be the D (6 bases). With 4 bases removed from V and 4 bases from J, the gap between germline ends came to 23 bases. Germline V gene sequence: CDR1 SGHVS, CDR2 FNYEAQ. There are 18 residues in the CDR3.

A single count supports this clonotype. V usage is TRBV29-1 and J usage is TRBJ1-4; weak D call: TRBD1 (5 bases). Germline V gene data show CDR1 as SQVTM and CDR2 as ANQGSEA. CDR3 size: 14 residues. V lost 1 base, J lost 8 bases, and 14 bases lay in between. CDR3 sequence reads: CSVEVGPEGEKLFF. CDR3 DNA sequence: TGCAGCGTTGAAGTGGGGCCGGAGGGGGAAAAACTGTTTTTT.

The chain combines TRBV29-1 with TRBJ1-2; D perhaps matches TRBD1 (5 bases). The CDR3 sequence is 12 residues long. Germline loops: CDR1 SQVTM, CDR2 ANQGSEA. V lost 8 bases to trimming and J lost 2 bases, with 12 bases between them. This CDR3 reads CSLGPRNYGYTF. DNA of the CDR3: TGCAGCTTGGGGCCAAGGAACTATGGCTACACCTTC.

The chain joins TRBV20-1 to TRBJ2-7; D unclear. V dropped 4 bases and J dropped 10 bases, with 23 bases sitting between them. This CDR3 is built from 14 residues. The germline CDR1 and CDR2 sequences are DFQATT and SNEGSKA (reference sequence). CDR3 DNA: TGCAGTGCTACATGGGGTATGGGTAACGACATCCAGTACTTC. It specifies CSATWGMGNDIQYF.

V usage is TRBV19 and J usage is TRBJ2-2; perhaps TRBD2 as D (5 bases). V dropped 11 bases and J dropped 6 bases, with 19 bases sitting between them. Germline V gives CDR1 LNHDA, CDR2 SQIVND (reference sequence). The CDR3 extends over 14 amino acids. The CDR3 region has the DNA TGTGCCGGGATAGTGGGAGTAGGCCCCGGGGAGCTGTTTTTT. Amino acids: CAGIVGVGPGELFF.

The V call is TRBV10-2, the J call TRBJ1-2, with unresolved D. The germline gives CDR1 WSHSY, CDR2 SAAADI. The V end was cut by 4 bases, the J end by 2 bases, with 8 bases between. CDR3 length equals 13 residues. CDR3 protein: CASSVSGNYGYTF. In DNA form, the CDR3 reads TGCGCCAGCAGTGTGTCCGGGAACTATGGCTACACCTTC.